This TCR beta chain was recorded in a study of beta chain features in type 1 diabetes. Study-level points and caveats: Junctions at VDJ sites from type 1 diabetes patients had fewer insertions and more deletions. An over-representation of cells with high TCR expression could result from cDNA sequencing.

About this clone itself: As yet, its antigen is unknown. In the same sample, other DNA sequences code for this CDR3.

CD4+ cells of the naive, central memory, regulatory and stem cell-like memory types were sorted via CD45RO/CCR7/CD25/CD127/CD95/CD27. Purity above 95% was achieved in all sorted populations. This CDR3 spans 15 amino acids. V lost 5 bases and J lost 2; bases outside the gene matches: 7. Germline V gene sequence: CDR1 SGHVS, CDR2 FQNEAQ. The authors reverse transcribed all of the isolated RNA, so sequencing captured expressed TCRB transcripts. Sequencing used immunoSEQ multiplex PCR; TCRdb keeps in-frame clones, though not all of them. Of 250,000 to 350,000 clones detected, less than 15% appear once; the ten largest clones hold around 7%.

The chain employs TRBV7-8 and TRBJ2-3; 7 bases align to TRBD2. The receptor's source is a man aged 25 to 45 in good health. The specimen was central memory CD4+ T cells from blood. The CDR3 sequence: CASSRRAGYTDTQYF. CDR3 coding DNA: TGTGCCAGCAGCAGGAGAGCGGGGTACACAGATACGCAGTATTTT.